The sequence of this T cell receptor (beta chain) was determined in a study of Graves' ophthalmopathy and Graves' hyperthyroidism (dated by TCRdb to between 2018 and 2020). Notes on the research overall: Peripheral blood samples were taken at the time of initial diagnosis, before any treatment was given. TCR beta repertoire signatures were used to distinguish Graves' ophthalmopathy from Graves' hyperthyroidism and to predict progression to ophthalmopathy. In total, around 140 blood samples were TCR-sequenced: 40 to 45 ophthalmopathy, roughly 77 hyperthyroidism and approximately 17 hyperthyroidism-to-ophthalmopathy patients. A discovery set of 100 patients (roughly 43 ophthalmopathy, 60 or so stable hyperthyroidism) was enrolled to explore V-J signatures distinguishing ophthalmopathy from hyperthyroidism. An independent validation cohort comprised 18 to 20 hyperthyroidism patients and 15 to 17 patients who later progressed from hyperthyroidism to ophthalmopathy. In several hyperthyroidism patients, the T-cell repertoire of thyroid tissue was compared with the T-cell repertoire of blood. Once sampling was done, hyperthyroidism patients were given methimazole at a starting dose of 30 mg daily, while ophthalmopathy patients were given high-dose intravenous methylprednisolone. The approximately 90 discovery patients were divided at random into training and test sets in a 7:3 ratio.

For CDR1 and CDR2, the germline V gene lists MNHNS and SASEGT. The CDR3 spans 15 residues, from the cysteine through the phenylalanine. The sequence is cut down to CDR3 DNA, 45 bases in frame from base 1. After removal of 6 bases from V and 1 base from J, the junction retains 6 bases not matched to a gene. Worth noting for this clonotype: No cognate antigen has been identified for it. There are no base qualities to consult, and no much larger clone falls within one base.

TCR beta CDR3 regions were amplified from RNA transcripts for repertoire sequencing. The first round was an RT-PCR using HTBI primers with the Qiagen OneStep RT-PCR kit, and this first round was followed by a second-round multiplex PCR, then size selection and purification. Sequencing of the libraries was carried out on an Illumina HiSeq2000 in paired-end mode with 100 bp reads. The study's processing was this. SOAPnuke was used for read processing, and reads with adapters, uncalled bases, a mean Phred below 15, or no exact constant-primer or identifier match were discarded. COPE v1.2.5 was used to merge high-quality paired reads. Unique nucleotide sequences were defined as clonotypes and aligned to IMGT TRB V, D and J references using MiTCR v1.1. The analysis was limited to V-J combinations with a frequency above 0.0001, which together covered more than 99% of repertoires. For each V-J combination, a TCR clonal expansion and chaos score was defined as F50 clonal expansion divided by the chaos observed in the TCRdist matrix. Welch's t-statistics and random forest were used to reduce features to about a dozen V-J combinations, which were fed into a naive Bayes classifier. The similarity between thyroid and blood repertoires was quantified using the Morisita-Horn index. In-frame beta chains were kept once TCRdb had trimmed the public reads at Q25 with fastp and called clones with MiXCR. All rows with the same CDR3 protein become a single entry with the most common DNA and genes. The V and J calls were determined by TCRdb, not by the authors. The sample table contains about 620,000 distinct CDR3 sequences; only one count was recorded for about a fifth of them. More than 5.5% of the sample is held by the ten biggest clonotypes.

Hyperthyroidism was defined as stable when no progression to ophthalmopathy occurred within 18 months of follow-up. The hyperthyroidism patients were 18 to 65 years old and newly diagnosed, with a disease duration of less than 2 months. Patients with other autoimmune diseases, uncontrolled infections, pregnancy or lactation were excluded from the study. Diagnosis was based on clinical symptoms, serum thyroxine, TRAb, thyroid ultrasound and orbital computed tomography. PBMCs were isolated from around 10 ml of fresh peripheral blood by Ficoll-Paque density gradient centrifugation. Total RNA was extracted with Trizol reagent and quality-checked on an Agilent 2100 Bioanalyzer. Broader findings and caveats from the paper: In validation, the model predicted ophthalmopathy progression with roughly 68% sensitivity and about 77% specificity; fewer than 15 predicted patients were CT-confirmed with GO in a median of about 6.1 months. No statistical method was used to set the sample size in advance, and the investigators knew which group each participant was assigned to. The 13-signature model separated ophthalmopathy from stable hyperthyroidism with approximately 88% sensitivity and 81.08% specificity in cross-validation, and 80%/75% in the test set. Among expanded thyroid clonotypes with frequency above 0.001, most also showed up in blood, which suggests that blood repertoires may reflect the thyroid immune response.

This receptor was identified in a woman aged 18-29 years with stable Graves' hyperthyroidism. Some clones in this sample may be carry-over from other donors' samples. Donor details come from another sample of the same person, matched by shared clones. The chain joins TRBV6-1 to TRBJ1-5, and 7 junctional nucleotides match TRBD1. Sequencing was performed on peripheral blood. The bases are TGTGCCAGCAGCCGGACAGGATTCAGCAATCAGCCCCAGCATTTT. Translated, this is CASSRTGFSNQPQHF.